One and the same sample provided the 26 T cell receptor beta chains below, sequenced in a study of T cell changes during pregnancy in multiple sclerosis. Only in-frame clones appear in the TCRdb table, and some are missing; sequencing was by immunoSEQ multiplex PCR. This sample has 50,000 to 60,000 clones, with roughly nine tenths found just once. Sample: CD4+ T cells from peripheral blood mononuclear cells, taken in the first trimester of pregnancy. The source of these receptors is a female donor with multiple sclerosis, enrolled in a pregnancy study.

The chain recombines TRBV5-8 with TRBJ1-5, with TRBD1 matching over 7 bases. The CDR3 covers 13 residues. CDR1 and CDR2 from the germline V gene are SGHTS and YDEGEE. V was pared by 3 bases and J by 9 bases, with 6 bases of the junction left unmatched. The CDR3 DNA reads as TGTGCCAGCAGCTACCACAGGGGAAGGCCCCAGCATTTT. This translates into CASSYHRGRPQHF.

The table lists this clone with a count of one. This chain connects TRBV7-3 to TRBJ2-1; 8 nucleotides match TRBD1. The CDR3 consists of 18 residues. CDR1 and CDR2 from the germline V gene are SGHTA and FQGTGA. J was trimmed by 2 bases and V by 5 bases; bases with no gene match: 14. CDR3 coding DNA: TGTGCCAGCAGCAGAACCCCCCCAGGGGGCAACGCCTACAATGAGCAGTTCTTC. It is translated as CASSRTPPGGNAYNEQFF.

V gene TRBV18 combines with J gene TRBJ1-5; D might be TRBD1 (5 bases). The CDR3 covers 15 residues. Germline CDR1 and CDR2: KGHSH and LQKENI. Trimming removed 1 base from V and 4 bases from J, with 11 bases in between. The CDR3 protein is CASSPLQGSNQPQHF. CDR3 bases: TGTGCCAGCTCACCACTGCAGGGTTCTAATCAGCCCCAGCATTTT.

The chain recombines TRBV10-3 with TRBJ2-5, with D possibly TRBD2 on 7 matching bases. V gave up 2 bases and J gave up 2 bases, with 15 bases separating them. Germline CDR1 is ENHRY and CDR2 is SYGVKD. This CDR3 is built from 16 residues. This CDR3 is CAISEKEEGGQETQYF. Written as DNA, the CDR3 is TGTGCCATCAGTGAGAAAGAGGAGGGGGGGCAAGAGACCCAGTACTTC.

The V call is TRBV18, the J call TRBJ2-5; tentatively, D is TRBD1 (5 bases). V shed 3 bases and J shed 4 bases, with 12 bases lying between them. The CDR3 runs to 14 residues. Per the germline V gene, CDR1 is KGHSH and CDR2 is LQKENI. The CDR3, as DNA: TGTGCCAGCTCACCCCAGGGTCCCCCAGAGACCCAGTACTTC. It codes for CASSPQGPPETQYF.

V is TRBV6-5 and J is TRBJ2-5; the match to TRBD1 covers 8 bases. The junction had 12 bases not matched to a gene; V was cut back by 11 bases and J by 4 bases. Germline loops: CDR1 MNHEY, CDR2 SVGAGI. The CDR3 is made up of 14 amino acids. In DNA form, the CDR3 reads TGTGCCGCCTACGGACAGGGTTTAGGAGAGACCCAGTACTTC. This sequence encodes CAAYGQGLGETQYF.

V gene TRBV7-8 combines with J gene TRBJ2-4, with D possibly TRBD2 on 6 matching bases. Germline V gives CDR1 SGHVS, CDR2 FQNEAQ. The V end was cut by 5 bases, the J end by 9 bases, with 23 bases between. The CDR3 extends over 16 amino acids. CDR3 DNA: TGTGCCAGCAGCCCTAGCAACACACCGGGAGCAATCATTCAGTACTTC. This encodes CASSPSNTPGAIIQYF.

The chain has TRBV7-8 and TRBJ1-2; 7 positions match TRBD1. The germline V gene encodes CDR1 SGHVS and CDR2 FQNEAQ. V dropped 5 bases and J dropped 4; count of bases not matched to a gene: 13. The CDR3 totals 16 residues. The CDR3 nucleotides are TGTGCCAGCAGCCCTTTTCGACAGGGATCAGGCTATGGCTACACCTTC. It yields the protein CASSPFRQGSGYGYTF. Full variable domain (rest looked up from reference TRBV7-8 and TRBJ1-2): GAGVSQSPRYKVAKRGQDVALRCDPISGHVSLFWYQQALGQGPEFLTYFQNEAQLDKSGLPSDRFFAERPEGSVSTLKIQRTQQEDSAVYLCASSPFRQGSGYGYTFGSGTRLTVV.

This clone was seen a few times. This chain links TRBV2 with TRBJ1-5, with TRBD1 identical over 8 bases. CDR3 length equals 14 residues. Germline values: CDR1 SNHLY, CDR2 FYNNEI. The J segment lost 6 bases and the V segment lost 7 bases, leaving 8 bases of the junction unmatched. The CDR3 sequence: CASNSDRVGQPQHF. DNA of the CDR3: TGTGCCAGCAATTCGGACAGGGTGGGTCAGCCCCAGCATTTT.

This chain connects TRBV7-3 to TRBJ2-1; 9 nucleotides match TRBD2. Trimming cost V 2 bases and J 3 bases; bases outside gene matches: 5. Germline V gene sequence: CDR1 SGHTA, CDR2 FQGTGA. The CDR3 loop spans 16 amino acids. The CDR3 here is CASSLQAGGLYNEQFF. CDR3 bases: TGTGCCAGCAGCTTACAGGCGGGGGGGCTCTACAATGAGCAGTTCTTC.

This chain joins TRBV23-1 and TRBJ1-2; D uncertain. TRBV23-1 qualifies as an ORF whose function is uncertain. The CDR3 spans 15 residues. Deletions cut 0 bases from V and 8 bases from J, with 16 bases between. CDR3 region: CASSQSAGRRRGYTF. CDR3 coding DNA: TGCGCCAGCAGTCAATCGGCGGGGAGACGGCGCGGCTACACCTTC.

The V gene is TRBV6-5, the J gene TRBJ2-2, with unresolved D. With 6 bases removed from V and 1 base from J, the gap between germline ends came to 12 bases. There are 15 residues in the CDR3. Per the germline V gene, CDR1 is MNHEY and CDR2 is SVGAGI. CDR3 region: CASRLASGNTGELFF. The CDR3 region has the DNA TGTGCCAGCAGACTCGCGTCCGGGAACACCGGGGAGCTGTTTTTT.

The chain joins TRBV30 to TRBJ2-5; D gene uncertain. The germline V and J ends were trimmed by 3 bases and 0 bases, with 20 bases remaining between them. The CDR3 totals 17 residues. CDR1 is GTSNPN, CDR2 SVGIG, per germline (reference sequence). CDR3 sequence reads: CAWRRPHPQAYQETQYF. The CDR3 DNA reads as TGTGCCTGGAGACGTCCTCATCCCCAGGCGTACCAAGAGACCCAGTACTTC. The full variable domain, completed using reference TRBV30 and TRBJ2-5, is SQTIHQWPATLVQPVGSPLSLECTVEGTSNPNLYWYRQAAGRGLQLLFYSVGIGQISSEVPQNLSASRPQDRQFILSSKKLLLSDSGFYLCAWRRPHPQAYQETQYFGPGTRLLVL.

The chain is built from TRBV7-3 and TRBJ2-1; 16 positions match TRBD2. Germline V lookup: CDR1 SGHTA, CDR2 FQGTGA. The CDR3 covers 18 residues. V shed 0 bases and J 9 bases; nucleotides not matched to a gene: 8. In nucleotides, the CDR3 is TGTGCCAGCAGCTTAACGTGGGGACTAGCGGGGGGGCAGGGTGAGCAGTTCTTC. It translates to CASSLTWGLAGGQGEQFF.

The rearrangement links TRBV5-4 to TRBJ2-7, with TRBD1 as a possible D gene (6 bases). V shed 4 bases and J shed 0 bases, with 17 bases lying between them. CDR3 length: 16 residues. Looked up from germline, CDR1 is SGHNT and CDR2 is YYREEE (reference sequence). The CDR3 protein is CASSRTGLTLSYEQYF. The CDR3 DNA is TGTGCCAGCAGCCGCACAGGGCTTACCCTCTCCTACGAGCAGTACTTC. Looking up the rest from reference TRBV5-4 and TRBJ2-7 gives the full variable domain: ETGVTQSPTHLIKTRGQQVTLRCSSQSGHNTVSWYQQALGQGPQFIFQYYREEENGRGNFPPRFSGLQFPNYSSELNVNALELDDSALYLCASSRTGLTLSYEQYFGPGTRLTVT.

This chain links TRBV9 with TRBJ1-1, with 12 nucleotides matching TRBD1. This CDR3 contains 19 residues. CDR1 is SGDLS, CDR2 YYNGEE, per germline. V gave up 2 bases and J gave up 3 bases; unmatched junction bases: 14. CDR3 bases: TGTGCCAGCAGCGTCGGCCCCGGGACAGGGGGCTGGTCGGACACTGAAGCTTTCTTT. It translates to CASSVGPGTGGWSDTEAFF.

The chain couples TRBV18 to TRBJ1-2; TRBD1 matches at 7 bases. Germline V gene lookup returns CDR1 KGHSH and CDR2 LQKENI. The CDR3 totals 13 residues. V trimming: 4 bases; J trimming: 2 bases; junction bases outside the gene matches: 1. This chain's CDR3 is CASSQDRNYGYTF. CDR3 sequence (DNA): TGTGCCAGCTCACAGGACAGGAACTATGGCTACACCTTC.

This chain joins TRBV18 and TRBJ1-2; D gene unclear. This CDR3 region has 13 residues. Germline CDR1 is KGHSH and CDR2 is LQKENI. V was clipped by 0 bases and J by 7 bases, with 9 bases between them. The CDR3 region is CASSPPNGFGYTF. The CDR3 nucleotides read TGTGCCAGCTCACCACCGAACGGGTTTGGCTACACCTTC.

J is TRBJ1-3 and V is TRBV19; TRBD1 matches at 9 bases. V trimming: 10 bases; J trimming: 0 bases; junction bases outside the gene matches: 4. The germline CDR1 and CDR2 sequences are LNHDA and SQIVND (reference sequence). The CDR3 sequence is 14 residues long. The CDR3, as DNA: TGTGCCACCGGACAGGGGCACTCTGGAAACACCATATATTTT. Protein product: CATGQGHSGNTIYF.

The chain recombines TRBV19 with TRBJ1-6; possibly TRBD1 for D (6 bases). V was clipped by 6 bases and J by 0 bases, with 12 bases between them. Germline CDR1 is LNHDA and CDR2 is SQIVND (reference sequence). The CDR3 covers 16 residues. CDR3 sequence reads: CASSIATGSYNSPLHF. The CDR3 coding sequence is TGTGCCAGTAGCATCGCGACAGGCTCCTATAATTCACCCCTCCACTTT.

The chain combines TRBV16 with TRBJ2-7, with 8 bases lining up with TRBD2. This CDR3 region has 16 residues. V dropped 2 bases and J dropped 2; count of bases not matched to a gene: 8. Germline-derived CDR1 and CDR2 are KGHSY and FQNENV. The CDR3 is CASSQRGGTSAYEQYF. The CDR3 DNA is TGTGCCAGCAGCCAACGGGGGGGGACAAGCGCCTACGAGCAGTACTTC.

This clone has a single count. The chain links TRBV7-2 to TRBJ1-4, with D perhaps TRBD1 (5 bases). V lost 1 base and J 8 bases, leaving 14 bases between the germline ends. The CDR3 is 15 residues long. Germline CDR1 and CDR2: SGHTA and FQGNSA. This CDR3 reads CASSLGDRRDEKLFF. In DNA form, the CDR3 reads TGTGCCAGCAGCTTAGGTGACCGGAGGGACGAAAAACTGTTTTTT.

The chain combines TRBV5-6 with TRBJ1-1; D is unresolved. CDR3 size: 13 residues. Germline V gives CDR1 SGHDT, CDR2 YYEEEE. The V gene lost 1 base and the J gene lost 1 base, with 5 bases spanning the gap. The CDR3 DNA reads as TGTGCCAGCAGCTTGACAACGAACACTGAAGCTTTCTTT. Its translation: CASSLTTNTEAFF.

The chain recombines TRBV7-3 with TRBJ2-2; 9 nucleotides align to TRBD1. The CDR3 contains 15 residues. V shed 6 bases and J 3 bases; nucleotides not matched to a gene: 5. Per the germline V gene, CDR1 is SGHTA and CDR2 is FQGTGA. The CDR3: CASRPGQGYTGELFF. CDR3 nucleotides: TGTGCCAGCAGGCCGGGACAGGGTTACACCGGGGAGCTGTTTTTT.

The rearrangement joins TRBV6-5 to TRBJ2-7; 10 bases are a match to TRBD2. Germline V gene data show CDR1 as MNHEY and CDR2 as SVGAGI. The J segment lost 3 bases and the V segment lost 0 bases, leaving 5 bases of the junction unmatched. The CDR3 consists of 16 residues. This CDR3 is CASSYSWVAGGYEQYF. In DNA, the CDR3 is TGTGCCAGCAGTTACTCGTGGGTAGCGGGGGGCTACGAGCAGTACTTC.

The gene calls are TRBV5-5 and TRBJ1-1; TRBD1 agrees at 8 bases. Germline V gene data show CDR1 as SGHKS and CDR2 as YYEKEE (reference sequence). J lost 1 base, V lost 1 base, and 3 bases had no gene match. The CDR3 sequence is 15 residues long. The CDR3 DNA reads TGTGCCAGCAGCTTGCCACAGGGGGGGAACACTGAAGCTTTCTTT. Amino acid sequence: CASSLPQGGNTEAFF.